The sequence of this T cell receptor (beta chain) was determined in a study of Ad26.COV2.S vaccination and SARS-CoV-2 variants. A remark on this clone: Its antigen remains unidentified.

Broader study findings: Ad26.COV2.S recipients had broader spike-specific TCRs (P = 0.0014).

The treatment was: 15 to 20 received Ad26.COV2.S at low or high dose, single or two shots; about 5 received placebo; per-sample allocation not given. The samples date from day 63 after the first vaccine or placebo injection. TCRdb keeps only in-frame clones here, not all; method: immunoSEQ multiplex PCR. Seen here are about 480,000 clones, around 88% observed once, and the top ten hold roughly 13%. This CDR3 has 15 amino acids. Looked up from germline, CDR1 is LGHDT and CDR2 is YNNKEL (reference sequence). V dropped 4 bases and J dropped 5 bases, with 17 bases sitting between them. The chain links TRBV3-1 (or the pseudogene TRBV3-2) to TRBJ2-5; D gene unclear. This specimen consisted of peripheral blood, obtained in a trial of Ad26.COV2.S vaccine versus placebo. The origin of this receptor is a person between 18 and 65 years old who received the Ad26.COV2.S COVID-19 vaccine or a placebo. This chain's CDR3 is CASSPLNGPRETQYF. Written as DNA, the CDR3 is TGTGCCAGCAGCCCGCTTAACGGGCCTCGGGAGACCCAGTACTTC.